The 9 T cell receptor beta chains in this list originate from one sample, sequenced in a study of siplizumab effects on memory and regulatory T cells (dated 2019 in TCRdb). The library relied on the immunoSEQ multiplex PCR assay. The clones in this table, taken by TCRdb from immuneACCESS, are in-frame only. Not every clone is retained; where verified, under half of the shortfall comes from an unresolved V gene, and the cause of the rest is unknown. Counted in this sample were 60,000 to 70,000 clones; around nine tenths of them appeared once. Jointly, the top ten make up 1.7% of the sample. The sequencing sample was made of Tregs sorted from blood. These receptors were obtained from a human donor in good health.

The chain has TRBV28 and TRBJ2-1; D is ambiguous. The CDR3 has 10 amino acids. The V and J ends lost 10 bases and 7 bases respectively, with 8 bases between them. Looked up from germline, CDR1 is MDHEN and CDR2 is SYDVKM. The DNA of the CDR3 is TGTGCCACCAAGGGTAATGAGCAGTTCTTC. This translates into CATKGNEQFF. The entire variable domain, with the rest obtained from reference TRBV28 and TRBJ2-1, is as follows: DVKVTQSSRYLVKRTGEKVFLECVQDMDHENMFWYRQDPGLGLRLIYFSYDVKMKEKGDIPEGYSVSREKKERFSLILESASTNQTSMYLCATKGNEQFFGPGTRLTVL.

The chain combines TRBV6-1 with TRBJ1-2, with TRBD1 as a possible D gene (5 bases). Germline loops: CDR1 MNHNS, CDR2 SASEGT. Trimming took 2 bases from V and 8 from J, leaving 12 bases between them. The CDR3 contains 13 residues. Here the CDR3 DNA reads TGTGCCAGCAGTGAATCCAGACAGTGGGGCTACACCTTC. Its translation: CASSESRQWGYTF.

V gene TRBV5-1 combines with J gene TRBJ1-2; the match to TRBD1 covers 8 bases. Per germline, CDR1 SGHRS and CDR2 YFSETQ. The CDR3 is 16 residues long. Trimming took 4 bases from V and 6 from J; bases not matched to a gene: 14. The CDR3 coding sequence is TGCGCCAGCAGCCGACTTCGACCGGGACAGGAAGATGGCTACACCTTC. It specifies CASSRLRPGQEDGYTF.

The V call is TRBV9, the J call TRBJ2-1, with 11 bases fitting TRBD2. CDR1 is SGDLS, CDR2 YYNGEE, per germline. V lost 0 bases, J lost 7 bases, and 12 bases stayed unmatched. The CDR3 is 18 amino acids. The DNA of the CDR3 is TGTGCCAGCAGCGTAGACTATACTAGCGGGAGCTCCAAAAATGAGCAGTTCTTC. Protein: CASSVDYTSGSSKNEQFF.

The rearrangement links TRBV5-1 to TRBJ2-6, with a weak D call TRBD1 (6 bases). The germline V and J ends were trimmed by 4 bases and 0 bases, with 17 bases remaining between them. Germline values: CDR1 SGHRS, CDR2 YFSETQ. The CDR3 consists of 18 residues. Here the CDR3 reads CASSRLTGLSSGANVLTF. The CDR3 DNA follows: TGCGCCAGCAGCAGACTGACAGGTCTCAGCTCTGGGGCCAACGTCCTGACTTTC.

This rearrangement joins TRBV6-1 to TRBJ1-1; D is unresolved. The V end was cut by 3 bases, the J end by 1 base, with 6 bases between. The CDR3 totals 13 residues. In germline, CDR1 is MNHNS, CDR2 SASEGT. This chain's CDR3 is CASSDLQNTEAFF. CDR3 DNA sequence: TGTGCCAGCAGTGATTTACAGAACACTGAAGCTTTCTTT.

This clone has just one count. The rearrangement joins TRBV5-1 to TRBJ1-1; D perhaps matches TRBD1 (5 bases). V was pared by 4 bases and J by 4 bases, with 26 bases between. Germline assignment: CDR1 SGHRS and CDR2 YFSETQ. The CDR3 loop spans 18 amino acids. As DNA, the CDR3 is TGCGCCAGCAGCCTTAATTCAGGGATGATGGTCTCGGGCACTGAAGCTTTCTTT. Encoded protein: CASSLNSGMMVSGTEAFF.

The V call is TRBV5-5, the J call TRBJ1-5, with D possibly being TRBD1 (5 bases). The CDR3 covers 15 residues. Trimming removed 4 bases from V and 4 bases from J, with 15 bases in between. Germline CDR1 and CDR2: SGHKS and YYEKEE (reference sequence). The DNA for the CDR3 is TGTGCCAGCAGCCCGGATCCAGGGAGGAATCAGCCCCAGCATTTT. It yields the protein CASSPDPGRNQPQHF.

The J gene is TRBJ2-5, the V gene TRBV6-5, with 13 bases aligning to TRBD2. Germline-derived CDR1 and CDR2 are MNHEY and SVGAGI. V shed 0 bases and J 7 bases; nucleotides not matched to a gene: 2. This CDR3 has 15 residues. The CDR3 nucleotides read TGTGCCAGCAGTTACTCGGGACTAGCGGGAACGACCCAGTACTTC. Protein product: CASSYSGLAGTTQYF.